Sequencing of this T cell receptor beta chain was carried out in a study of T cells in Graves' hyperthyroidism and ophthalmopathy. CDR1 DFQATT and CDR2 SNEGSKA come from the germline V gene (reference sequence). V lost 1 base and J lost 6; bases outside the gene matches: 17. The CDR3 contains 18 residues. TCR beta CDR3 regions were amplified from RNA. First-round RT-PCR of the TCR CDR3 relied on the HTBI primer set. TCRdb re-called the multiplex PCR reads through MiXCR, storing one row per CDR3 protein. This table has fewer than 800,000 distinct CDR3 sequences, roughly 17% appearing once. As for this clonotype: What it binds is not known.

Study conclusions and caveats: Stable hyperthyroidism was separated from ophthalmopathy by a model based on 13 V-J features. For ophthalmopathy, model prediction preceded onset by a median about 6 months.

Across 18 months, stable Graves' hyperthyroidism was marked by no progression to ophthalmopathy. Orbital computed tomography and thyroid ultrasound, together with serum TRAb and thyroxine and clinical symptoms, were used for diagnoses. Sequenced material: blood. The chain is built from TRBV20-1 and TRBJ1-2, with 10 nucleotides matching TRBD1. This TCR was recovered from a man younger than 35 with Graves' hyperthyroidism. CDR3 DNA sequence: TGCAGTGCTAGAGCTCCGGGACAGGGGCCGCAGCGATACGATGGCTACACCTTC. As protein: CSARAPGQGPQRYDGYTF.